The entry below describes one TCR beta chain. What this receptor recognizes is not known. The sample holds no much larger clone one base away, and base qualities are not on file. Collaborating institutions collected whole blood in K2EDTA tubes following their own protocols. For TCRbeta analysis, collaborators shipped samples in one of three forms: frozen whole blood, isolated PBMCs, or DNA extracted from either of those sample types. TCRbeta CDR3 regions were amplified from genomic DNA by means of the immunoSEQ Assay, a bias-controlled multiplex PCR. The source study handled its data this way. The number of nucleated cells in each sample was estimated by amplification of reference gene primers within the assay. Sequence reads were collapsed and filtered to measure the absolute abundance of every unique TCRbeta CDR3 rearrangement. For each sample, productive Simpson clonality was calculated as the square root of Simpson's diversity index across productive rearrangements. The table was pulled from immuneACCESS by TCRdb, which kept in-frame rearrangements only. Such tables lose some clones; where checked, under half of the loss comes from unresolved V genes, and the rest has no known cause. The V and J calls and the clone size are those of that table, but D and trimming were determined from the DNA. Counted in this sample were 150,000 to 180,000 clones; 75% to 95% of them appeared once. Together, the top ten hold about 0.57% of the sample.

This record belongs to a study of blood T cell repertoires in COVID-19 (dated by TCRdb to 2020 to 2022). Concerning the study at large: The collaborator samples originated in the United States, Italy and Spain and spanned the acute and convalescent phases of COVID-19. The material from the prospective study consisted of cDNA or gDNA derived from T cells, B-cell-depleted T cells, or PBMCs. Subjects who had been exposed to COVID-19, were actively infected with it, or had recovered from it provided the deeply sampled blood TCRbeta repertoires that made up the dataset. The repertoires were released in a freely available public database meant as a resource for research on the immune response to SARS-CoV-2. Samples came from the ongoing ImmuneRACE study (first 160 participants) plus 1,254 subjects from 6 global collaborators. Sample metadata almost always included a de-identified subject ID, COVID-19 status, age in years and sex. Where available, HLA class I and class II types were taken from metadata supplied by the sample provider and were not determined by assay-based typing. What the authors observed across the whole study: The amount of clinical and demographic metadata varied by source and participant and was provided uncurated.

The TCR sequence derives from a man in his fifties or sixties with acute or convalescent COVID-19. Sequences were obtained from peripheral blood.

The nucleotide sequence reads TGTGCCAGCAGTTTGGGGGGATTGACAGATACGCAGTATTTT. Translated, this is CASSLGGLTDTQYF. In this chain, TRBV28 is recombined with TRBJ2-3; possibly the D gene is TRBD2, per 6 matching bases. The CDR3 contains 14 residues, cysteine and phenylalanine counted. Only the CDR3 DNA is retained, 42 bases long and in frame from the first base. V is cut by 3 bases and J by 3 bases, and the space between the germline ends is 10 bases. CDR1 is given as MDHEN and CDR2 as SYDVKM, both from the germline V gene.